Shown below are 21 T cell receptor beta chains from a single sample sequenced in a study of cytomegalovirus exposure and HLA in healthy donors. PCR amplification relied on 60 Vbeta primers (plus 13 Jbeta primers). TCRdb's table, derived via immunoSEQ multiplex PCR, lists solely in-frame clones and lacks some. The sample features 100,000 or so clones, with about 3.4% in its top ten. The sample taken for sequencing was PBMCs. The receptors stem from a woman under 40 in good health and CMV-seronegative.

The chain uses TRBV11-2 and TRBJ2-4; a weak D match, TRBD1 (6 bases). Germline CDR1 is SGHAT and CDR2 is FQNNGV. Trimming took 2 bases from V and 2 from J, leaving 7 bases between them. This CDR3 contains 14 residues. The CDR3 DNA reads TGTGCCAGCAGCTTAACAGGGACCAAAAACATTCAGTACTTC. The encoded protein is CASSLTGTKNIQYF.

DNA for the CDR3: TGCGCCAGCAGCCAACGGACAGGGGCCTTCTATAGCAATCAGCCCCAGCATTTT. Protein sequence: CASSQRTGAFYSNQPQHF. The V gene is TRBV4-1, the J gene TRBJ1-5; 9 nucleotides line up with TRBD1. Germline V gene sequence: CDR1 MGHRA, CDR2 YSYEKL. The V segment lost 2 bases and the J segment 0 bases; nucleotides outside the gene matches: 8. The CDR3 spans 18 residues.

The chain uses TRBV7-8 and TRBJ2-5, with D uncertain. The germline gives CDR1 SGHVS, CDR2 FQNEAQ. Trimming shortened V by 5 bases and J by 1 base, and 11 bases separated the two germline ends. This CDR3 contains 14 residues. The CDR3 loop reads CASSPRRSQETQYF. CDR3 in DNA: TGTGCCAGCAGCCCCCGACGGAGCCAAGAGACCCAGTACTTC.

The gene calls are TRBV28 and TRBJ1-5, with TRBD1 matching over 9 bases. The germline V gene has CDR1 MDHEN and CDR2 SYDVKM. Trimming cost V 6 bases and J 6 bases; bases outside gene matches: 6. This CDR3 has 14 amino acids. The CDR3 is CASSFTGGPQPQHF. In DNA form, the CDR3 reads TGTGCCAGCAGCTTCACAGGGGGCCCTCAGCCCCAGCATTTT.

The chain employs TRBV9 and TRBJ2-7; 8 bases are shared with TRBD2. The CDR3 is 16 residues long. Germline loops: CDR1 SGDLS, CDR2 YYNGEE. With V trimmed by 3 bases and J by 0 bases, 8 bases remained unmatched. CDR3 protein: CASSDGAGGSSYEQYF. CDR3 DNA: TGTGCCAGCAGCGATGGGGCGGGGGGCAGCTCCTACGAGCAGTACTTC.

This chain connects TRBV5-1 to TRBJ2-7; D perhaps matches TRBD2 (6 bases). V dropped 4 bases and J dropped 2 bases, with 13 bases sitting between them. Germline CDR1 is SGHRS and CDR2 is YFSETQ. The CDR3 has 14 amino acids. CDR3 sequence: CASSIGGVTYEQYF. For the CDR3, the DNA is TGCGCCAGCAGCATCGGAGGGGTAACCTACGAGCAGTACTTC.

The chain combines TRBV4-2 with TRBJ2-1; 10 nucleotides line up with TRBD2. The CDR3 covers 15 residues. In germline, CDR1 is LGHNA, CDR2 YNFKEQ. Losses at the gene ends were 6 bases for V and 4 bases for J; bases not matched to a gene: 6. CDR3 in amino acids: CASRDLGLAYNEQFF. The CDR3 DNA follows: TGTGCCAGCAGGGACTTGGGACTAGCGTACAATGAGCAGTTCTTC.

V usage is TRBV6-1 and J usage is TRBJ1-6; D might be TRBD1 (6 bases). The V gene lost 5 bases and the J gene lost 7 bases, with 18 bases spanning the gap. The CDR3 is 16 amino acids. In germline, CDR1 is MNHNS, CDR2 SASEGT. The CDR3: CASSKETTGWNSPLHF. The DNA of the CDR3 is TGTGCCAGCAGTAAAGAGACTACAGGGTGGAATTCACCCCTCCACTTT.

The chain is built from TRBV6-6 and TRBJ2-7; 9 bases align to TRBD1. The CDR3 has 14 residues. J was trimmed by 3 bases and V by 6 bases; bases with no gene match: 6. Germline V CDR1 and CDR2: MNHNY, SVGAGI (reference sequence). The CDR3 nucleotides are TGTGCCAGCAGGACAGGGGGGAAGTTCTACGAGCAGTACTTC. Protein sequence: CASRTGGKFYEQYF.

This chain's CDR3 is CSAPNAAAQHF. CDR3 DNA: TGCAGTGCCCCCAACGCCGCAGCCCAGCATTTT. The rearrangement links TRBV20-1 to TRBJ1-5; no clear D. Germline CDR1 reads DFQATT; CDR2 reads SNEGSKA (reference sequence). V was shortened by 6 bases and J by 11 bases, with 14 bases between the two germline ends. This CDR3 has 11 residues.

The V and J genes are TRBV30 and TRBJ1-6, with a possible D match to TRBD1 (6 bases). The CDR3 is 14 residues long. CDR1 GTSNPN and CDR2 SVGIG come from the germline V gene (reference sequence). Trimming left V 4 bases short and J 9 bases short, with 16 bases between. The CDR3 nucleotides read TGTGCCTGGACCTCTGGGGGGGGCGGTTCACCCCTCCACTTT. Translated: CAWTSGGGGSPLHF.

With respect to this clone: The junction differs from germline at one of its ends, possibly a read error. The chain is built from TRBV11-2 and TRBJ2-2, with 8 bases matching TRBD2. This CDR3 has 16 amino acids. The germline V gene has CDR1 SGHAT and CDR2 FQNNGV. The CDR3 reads CTSSPRRGGRGGELFF. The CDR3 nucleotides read TGTACCAGCAGCCCGCGCCGGGGGGGGAGAGGCGGGGAGCTGTTTTTT.

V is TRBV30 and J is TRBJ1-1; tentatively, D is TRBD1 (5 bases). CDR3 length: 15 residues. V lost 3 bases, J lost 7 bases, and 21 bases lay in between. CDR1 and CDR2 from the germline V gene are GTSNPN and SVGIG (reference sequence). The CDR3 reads CAWRGGNIGFGEAFF. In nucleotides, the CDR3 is TGTGCCTGGAGGGGGGGAAACATCGGTTTCGGTGAAGCTTTCTTT.

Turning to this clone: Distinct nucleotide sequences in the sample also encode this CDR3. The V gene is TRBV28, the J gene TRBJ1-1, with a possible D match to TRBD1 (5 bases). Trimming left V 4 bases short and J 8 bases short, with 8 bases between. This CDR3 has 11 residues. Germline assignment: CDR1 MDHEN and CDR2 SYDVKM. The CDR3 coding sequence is TGTGCCAGCAGTTATGGACAAGAAGCTTTCTTT. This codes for CASSYGQEAFF.

The CDR3 bases are TGTGCCAGCAGCTTAGGGGCTAGCGGGCACAATGAGCAGTTCTTC. The encoded protein is CASSLGASGHNEQFF. This chain links TRBV7-2 with TRBJ2-1, with 8 bases that match TRBD2. The length of the CDR3 is 15 residues. The germline gives CDR1 SGHTA, CDR2 FQGNSA. V gave up 1 base and J gave up 5 bases; unmatched junction bases: 4.

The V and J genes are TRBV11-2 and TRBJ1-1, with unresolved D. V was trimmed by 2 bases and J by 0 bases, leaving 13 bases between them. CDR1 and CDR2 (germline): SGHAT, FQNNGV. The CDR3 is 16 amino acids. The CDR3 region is CASSLLSGQLNTEAFF. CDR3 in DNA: TGTGCCAGCAGCTTACTTAGTGGGCAGTTGAACACTGAAGCTTTCTTT.

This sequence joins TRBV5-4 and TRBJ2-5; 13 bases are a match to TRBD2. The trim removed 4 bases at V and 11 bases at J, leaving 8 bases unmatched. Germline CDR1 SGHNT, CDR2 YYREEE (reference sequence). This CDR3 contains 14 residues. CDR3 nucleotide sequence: TGTGCCAGCAGCATGGGACTAGCGGGGCGTGAGCAGTACTTC. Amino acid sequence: CASSMGLAGREQYF.

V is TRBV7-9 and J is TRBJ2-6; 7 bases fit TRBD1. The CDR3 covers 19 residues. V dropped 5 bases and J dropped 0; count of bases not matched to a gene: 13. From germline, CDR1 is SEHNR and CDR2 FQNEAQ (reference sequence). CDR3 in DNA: TGTGCCAGCAGCCTAGGGACAGACACCTACGCCTCTGGGGCCAACGTCCTGACTTTC. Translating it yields CASSLGTDTYASGANVLTF.

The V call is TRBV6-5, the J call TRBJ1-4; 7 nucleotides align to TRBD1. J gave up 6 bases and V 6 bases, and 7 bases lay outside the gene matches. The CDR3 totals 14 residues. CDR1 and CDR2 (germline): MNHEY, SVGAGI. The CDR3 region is CASSQTGFDEKLFF. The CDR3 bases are TGTGCCAGCAGCCAGACAGGGTTCGATGAAAAACTGTTTTTT.

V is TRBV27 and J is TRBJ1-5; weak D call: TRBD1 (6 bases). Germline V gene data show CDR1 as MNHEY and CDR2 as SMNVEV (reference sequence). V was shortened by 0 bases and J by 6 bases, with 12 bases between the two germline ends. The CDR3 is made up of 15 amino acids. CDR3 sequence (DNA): TGTGCCAGCAGTTTATCACAGGGTCTCGCTCAGCCCCAGCATTTT. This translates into CASSLSQGLAQPQHF.

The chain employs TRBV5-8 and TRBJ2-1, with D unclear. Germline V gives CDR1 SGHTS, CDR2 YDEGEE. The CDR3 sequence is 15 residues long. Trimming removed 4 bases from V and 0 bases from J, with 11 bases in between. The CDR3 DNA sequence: TGTGCCAGCAGCCATCGACTCGGCTCCTACAATGAGCAGTTCTTC. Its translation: CASSHRLGSYNEQFF.